This T cell receptor (beta chain) was obtained from a study of prognosis after radiotherapy for stage I lung cancer. As for the study in general: Recruitment took place in Nanjing, China, where patients with stage I non-small cell lung cancer were enrolled between April 2018 and 2019. Stage I lung tumors that were newly diagnosed and primary were found in more than 12 patients, while about 5 patients had oligometastatic NSCLC after surgical resection of the primary tumor.

The CDR3 spans 12 residues. Deletions cut 7 bases from V and 10 bases from J, with 17 bases between. Per germline, CDR1 SGHKS and CDR2 YYEKEE (reference sequence). Two-round multiplex PCR amplified TCR beta CDR3 from genomic DNA. Round-one PCR had primers specific to each TRBV and TRBJ gene. TCRdb passed the multiplex PCR reads through MiXCR, listing each CDR3 protein once. Of over 30,000 distinct CDR3 sequences listed, around a quarter are singletons. Investigators drew six milliliters of peripheral blood at each of two time points. This receptor was identified in a donor at least 50 years old with non-small cell lung cancer. Specimen: PBMCs, collected before or after stereotactic body radiation therapy (not recorded which). This sequence joins TRBV5-5 and TRBJ1-2; no clear D gene. For the CDR3, the DNA is TGTGCCAGCTTACCGGGAGAGAGTGTCTACACCTTC. Translated, it gives CASLPGESVYTF.